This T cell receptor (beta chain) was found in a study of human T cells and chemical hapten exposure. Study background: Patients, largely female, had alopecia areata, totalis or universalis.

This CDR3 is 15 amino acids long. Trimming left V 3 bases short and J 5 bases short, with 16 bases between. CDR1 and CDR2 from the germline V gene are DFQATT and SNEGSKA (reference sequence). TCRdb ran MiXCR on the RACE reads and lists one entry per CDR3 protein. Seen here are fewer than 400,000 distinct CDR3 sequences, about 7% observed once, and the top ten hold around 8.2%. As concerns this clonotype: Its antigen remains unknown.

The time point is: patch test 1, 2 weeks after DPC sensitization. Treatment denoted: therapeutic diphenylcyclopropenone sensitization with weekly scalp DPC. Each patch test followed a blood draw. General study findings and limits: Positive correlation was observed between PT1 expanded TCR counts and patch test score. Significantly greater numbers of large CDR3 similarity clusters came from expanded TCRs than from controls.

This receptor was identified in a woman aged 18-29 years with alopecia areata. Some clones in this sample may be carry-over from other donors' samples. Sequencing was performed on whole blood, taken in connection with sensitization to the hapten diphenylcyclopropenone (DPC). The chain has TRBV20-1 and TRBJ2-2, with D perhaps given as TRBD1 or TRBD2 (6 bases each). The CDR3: CSARAGQPLTGELFF. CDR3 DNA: TGCAGTGCTAGGGCGGGACAACCCCTAACCGGGGAGCTGTTTTTT.